Below are 8 T cell receptor beta chains sequenced from a single sample in a study of shared clonotypes between healthy human individuals. The data were produced by immunoSEQ multiplex PCR, yet TCRdb's version contains in-frame clones alone and is incomplete. The table has over a million clones, approximately 68% seen once. Sequencing was carried out using memory CD4+ T cells sorted from blood. The subset: CD45RA-negative fraction. The origin of the receptors is a man younger than 35 in good health.

For this clone: The junction departs from the called germline gene at one end, perhaps through a read error. The chain is built from TRBV4-1 and TRBJ1-2, with D possibly TRBD1 on 5 matching bases. Per the germline V gene, CDR1 is MGHRA and CDR2 is YSYEKL. The CDR3 totals 13 residues. The CDR3 is CASSQDLSVRGAF. CDR3 DNA: TGCGCCAGCAGCCAAGATCTAAGCGTCCGGGGGGCCTTC.

The chain uses TRBV9 and TRBJ2-2; D is perhaps TRBD2 (5 bases). Trimming shortened V by 0 bases and J by 0 bases, and 6 bases separated the two germline ends. Germline loops: CDR1 SGDLS, CDR2 YYNGEE. The CDR3 runs to 15 residues. The CDR3 protein is CASSVVGANTGELFF. CDR3 sequence (DNA): TGTGCCAGCAGCGTAGTGGGAGCGAACACCGGGGAGCTGTTTTTT.

The chain joins TRBV28 to TRBJ2-3, with a weak D call TRBD1 (5 bases). Germline V CDR1 and CDR2: MDHEN, SYDVKM. Deletions cut 8 bases from V and 2 bases from J, with 17 bases between. This CDR3 is 15 amino acids long. The CDR3 region is CASPPSTATTDTQYF. The DNA for the CDR3 is TGTGCCAGCCCCCCTTCGACAGCTACCACAGATACGCAGTATTTT.

The rearrangement joins TRBV5-1 to TRBJ2-3; D unclear. The CDR3 totals 14 residues. Trimming cost V 0 bases and J 9 bases, with 14 bases left between them. Germline lookup yields CDR1 SGHRS and CDR2 YFSETQ. The CDR3 DNA follows: TGCGCCAGCAGCTTGGAAGTCCCAGTGGTCACGCAGTATTTT. Translated: CASSLEVPVVTQYF. The whole variable domain, filled in from reference TRBV5-1 and TRBJ2-3, reads KAGVTQTPRYLIKTRGQQVTLSCSPISGHRSVSWYQQTPGQGLQFLFEYFSETQRNKGNFPGRFSGRQFSNSRSEMNVSTLELGDSALYLCASSLEVPVVTQYFGPGTRLTVL.

The chain carries TRBV29-1 and TRBJ2-1, with 11 bases lining up with TRBD2. Germline CDR1 reads SQVTM; CDR2 reads ANQGSEA. The CDR3 totals 15 residues. V shed 1 base and J 7 bases; nucleotides not matched to a gene: 6. The DNA for the CDR3 is TGCAGCGTTGAAGGTGAACTAGCGGGGGAAAATGAGCAGTTCTTC. Amino acids: CSVEGELAGENEQFF.

The rearrangement uses TRBV7-9 and TRBJ2-2, with TRBD2 identical over 7 bases. CDR3 length equals 15 residues. V was pared by 8 bases and J by 4 bases, with 10 bases of the junction left unmatched. The germline V gene encodes CDR1 SEHNR and CDR2 FQNEAQ (reference sequence). CDR3 nucleotide sequence: TGTGCCAGCTGTGGGCAGGCTAGCGGCACCGGGGAGCTGTTTTTT. Protein product: CASCGQASGTGELFF.

The rearrangement uses TRBV15 and TRBJ2-7; a weak D match, TRBD1 (5 bases). There are 13 residues in the CDR3. Looked up from germline, CDR1 is LNHNV and CDR2 is YYDKDF (reference sequence). Trimming pared 1 base from V and 3 bases from J, leaving 7 bases between. The CDR3 spells CATSRGRGYEQYF. The CDR3 DNA sequence: TGTGCCACCAGCAGAGGTAGGGGCTACGAGCAGTACTTC.

The J gene is TRBJ1-6, the V gene TRBV30, with 8 bases identical to TRBD1. V shed 2 bases, J shed 1 base, and the junction held 16 bases outside the gene matches. This CDR3 region has 20 residues. Germline CDR1 and CDR2: GTSNPN and SVGIG (reference sequence). CDR3 sequence: CAWSLGRQGARLSYNSPLHF. The CDR3 DNA reads as TGTGCCTGGAGTCTAGGGAGGCAGGGGGCAAGGTTGTCCTATAATTCACCCCTCCACTTT.